What follows are 29 T cell receptor beta chains derived from one specimen sequenced in a study of siplizumab effects on memory and regulatory T cells. Measured with immunoSEQ multiplex PCR; TCRdb has only the in-frame clones, and not every one. The sample has some 100,000 clones, 91% seen once. Sequencing input: CD4+ T cells sorted from blood. The receptor source for this set is a human donor in good health. Some clones in this sample may be carry-over from other donors' samples.

The chain has TRBV28 and TRBJ2-1; 7 bases agree with TRBD1. The CDR3 has 16 residues. Germline assignment: CDR1 MDHEN and CDR2 SYDVKM. Losses at the gene ends were 6 bases for V and 3 bases for J; bases not matched to a gene: 11. The CDR3 sequence: CASSYLGAGGYNEQFF. CDR3 DNA: TGTGCCAGCAGCTATCTGGGGGCAGGGGGCTACAATGAGCAGTTCTTC.

The rearrangement uses TRBV11-2 and TRBJ2-5, with TRBD1 matching 10 bases. Germline lookup yields CDR1 SGHAT and CDR2 FQNNGV. The CDR3 is 14 amino acids. Trimming removed 5 bases from V and 5 bases from J; junction bases left unmatched: 5. CDR3 bases: TGTGCCAGCAGCACGGGACAGGGGTACGAGACCCAGTACTTC. This codes for CASSTGQGYETQYF.

This chain connects TRBV7-3 to TRBJ1-1; tentative D call: TRBD1 (5 bases). Trimming stripped 2 bases from V and 3 bases from J, with 13 bases between. The germline CDR1 and CDR2 sequences are SGHTA and FQGTGA. This CDR3 is built from 15 residues. The CDR3: CASSLEGATDTEAFF. The DNA for the CDR3 is TGTGCCAGCAGCTTAGAAGGGGCGACGGACACTGAAGCTTTCTTT.

Here the CDR3 reads CASSVGTGNQPQHF. CDR3 in DNA: TGTGCCAGCAGCGTTGGTACGGGCAATCAGCCCCAGCATTTT. This chain uses TRBV9 with TRBJ1-5; D is unclear. This CDR3 is 14 amino acids long. Trimming removed 2 bases from V and 2 bases from J, with 8 bases in between. CDR1 is SGDLS and CDR2 is YYNGEE in the germline V gene. Supplemented by reference TRBV9 and TRBJ1-5, the full variable domain reads DSGVTQTPKHLITATGQRVTLRCSPRSGDLSVYWYQQSLDQGLQFLIQYYNGEERAKGNILERFSAQQFPDLHSELNLSSLELGDSALYFCASSVGTGNQPQHFGDGTRLSIL.

V usage is TRBV18 and J usage is TRBJ2-7; 7 bases agree with TRBD1. CDR3 size: 14 residues. With V trimmed by 4 bases and J by 1 base, 4 bases remained unmatched. Germline CDR1 reads KGHSH; CDR2 reads LQKENI. CDR3 region: CASSRDSTSYEQYF. For the CDR3, the DNA is TGTGCCAGCTCACGGGACAGTACATCCTACGAGCAGTACTTC.

CDR3 amino acids: CSVALQGPNTGELFF. CDR3 in DNA: TGCAGCGTAGCACTACAGGGTCCGAACACCGGGGAGCTGTTTTTT. V and J are TRBV29-1 and TRBJ2-2, with D perhaps TRBD1 (6 bases). The CDR3 sequence is 15 residues long. Trimming removed 6 bases from V and 0 bases from J, with 14 bases in between. Germline V gene data show CDR1 as SQVTM and CDR2 as ANQGSEA.

The chain has TRBV4-1 and TRBJ2-7; maybe TRBD2 (6 bases). Germline values: CDR1 MGHRA, CDR2 YSYEKL. The CDR3 is 16 amino acids. Deletions cut 3 bases from V and 4 bases from J, with 19 bases between. This chain's CDR3 is CASSQAFGGVRYEQYF. The CDR3 region has the DNA TGCGCCAGCAGCCAGGCGTTCGGGGGAGTACGATACGAGCAGTACTTC.

The chain joins TRBV6-5 to TRBJ2-1; D perhaps matches TRBD1 (6 bases). Trimming took off 7 bases at V and 5 bases at J, with 15 bases between the two ends. In germline, CDR1 is MNHEY, CDR2 SVGAGI. The CDR3 has 14 amino acids. CDR3 region: CASTPRRGHNEQFF. DNA for the CDR3: TGTGCCAGCACCCCCCGCAGGGGTCACAATGAGCAGTTCTTC.

This chain connects TRBV9 to TRBJ1-1; D not resolved. Trimming pared 0 bases from V and 0 bases from J, leaving 6 bases between. This CDR3 is 14 amino acids long. CDR1 is SGDLS and CDR2 is YYNGEE in the germline V gene. DNA for the CDR3: TGTGCCAGCAGCGTAGAGCCCTTGAACACTGAAGCTTTCTTT. Its protein is CASSVEPLNTEAFF.

This chain joins TRBV7-9 and TRBJ2-1, with 10 bases that match TRBD2. This CDR3 spans 18 amino acids. Per germline, CDR1 SEHNR and CDR2 FQNEAQ (reference sequence). Trimming took 6 bases from V and 1 from J; bases not matched to a gene: 12. The CDR3 region is CASRWVPSGSMSYNEQFF. The CDR3 region has the DNA TGTGCCAGCAGGTGGGTCCCTAGCGGGAGCATGTCCTACAATGAGCAGTTCTTC. The full variable domain, rest sourced from reference TRBV7-9 and TRBJ2-1, is DTGVSQNPRHKITKRGQNVTFRCDPISEHNRLYWYRQTLGQGPEFLTYFQNEAQLEKSRLLSDRFSAERPKGSFSTLEIQRTEQGDSAMYLCASRWVPSGSMSYNEQFFGPGTRLTVL.

The rearrangement uses TRBV19 and TRBJ1-5; D is unresolved. The germline gives CDR1 LNHDA, CDR2 SQIVND (reference sequence). The CDR3 has 13 amino acids. Trimming removed 2 bases at V and 3 bases at J, with 5 bases between. CDR3 in DNA: TGTGCCAGTAGTATACAACACAATCAGCCCCAGCATTTT. Protein product: CASSIQHNQPQHF.

In the case of this clone: The sample carries other DNA sequences with the same CDR3. The V gene is TRBV28, the J gene TRBJ2-7; TRBD2 agrees at 7 bases. Germline CDR1 is MDHEN and CDR2 is SYDVKM. There are 13 residues in the CDR3. The junction had 13 bases not matched to a gene; V was cut back by 10 bases and J by 7 bases. DNA of the CDR3: TGTGCCATCCTGAGCGGGAAGGCTGAGGAGCAGTACTTC. It is translated as CAILSGKAEEQYF.

This clone has just one count. This chain joins TRBV4-2 and TRBJ2-3; D may be TRBD1 (5 bases). V was cut by 1 base and J by 4 bases, with 12 bases left in between. The CDR3 length is 15 residues. CDR1 is LGHNA and CDR2 is YNFKEQ in the germline V gene. For the CDR3, the DNA is TGTGCCAGCAGCCAAGGGGCCAGGGTCCCAGATACGCAGTATTTT. It yields the protein CASSQGARVPDTQYF.

The rearrangement links TRBV15 to TRBJ2-1, with D perhaps matching TRBD1 or TRBD2 (5 bases each). The CDR3 consists of 15 residues. Trimming stripped 3 bases from V and 7 bases from J, with 16 bases between. Per germline, CDR1 LNHNV and CDR2 YYDKDF (reference sequence). The CDR3 loop is CATSSPPRGLNEQFF. CDR3 sequence (DNA): TGTGCCACCAGCAGTCCACCTCGGGGCCTGAATGAGCAGTTCTTC.

J is TRBJ2-6 and V is TRBV5-1, with D hard to call. V was trimmed by 0 bases and J by 0 bases, leaving 7 bases between them. Germline CDR1 SGHRS, CDR2 YFSETQ. The CDR3 loop spans 16 amino acids. The DNA of the CDR3 is TGCGCCAGCAGCTTGGTAGTGCCCTCTGGGGCCAACGTCCTGACTTTC. This translates into CASSLVVPSGANVLTF.

The chain has TRBV14 and TRBJ1-1; 7 bases line up with TRBD1. Germline assignment: CDR1 SGHDN and CDR2 FVKESK. CDR3 length: 14 residues. Trimming cost V 2 bases and J 7 bases; bases outside gene matches: 7. The CDR3 sequence is CASSQFGTENEAFF. The DNA for the CDR3 is TGTGCCAGCAGCCAATTTGGGACAGAAAATGAAGCTTTCTTT.

This rearrangement joins TRBV29-1 to TRBJ2-7; D not resolved. The CDR3 consists of 13 residues. Germline loops: CDR1 SQVTM, CDR2 ANQGSEA. V lost 0 bases and J lost 3, with 9 bases in between. In DNA form, the CDR3 reads TGCAGCGTTGAAGATGAGAGACGCTACGAGCAGTACTTC. Its protein is CSVEDERRYEQYF.

The rearrangement joins TRBV7-3 to TRBJ2-5; 8 bases line up with TRBD1. The germline V gene has CDR1 SGHTA and CDR2 FQGTGA. J was trimmed by 5 bases and V by 2 bases; bases with no gene match: 7. The CDR3 extends over 15 amino acids. The CDR3 coding sequence is TGTGCCAGCAGCTTAGGACAGGGAGTTCATGAGACCCAGTACTTC. This gives the protein CASSLGQGVHETQYF.

This clone was recorded a few times. The J gene is TRBJ1-1, the V gene TRBV29-1, with 11 bases aligning to TRBD1. Germline CDR1 SQVTM, CDR2 ANQGSEA. V shed 7 bases, J shed 4 bases, and the junction held 11 bases outside the gene matches. CDR3 length: 15 amino acids. In DNA form, the CDR3 reads TGCAGCGGGGGAAAGGACAGGGGGCAAGGCACTGAAGCTTTCTTT. The encoded protein is CSGGKDRGQGTEAFF.

V is TRBV19 and J is TRBJ1-4, with TRBD1 identical over 8 bases. The trim removed 3 bases at V and 7 bases at J, leaving 16 bases unmatched. CDR1 is LNHDA, CDR2 SQIVND, per germline (reference sequence). This CDR3 spans 18 amino acids. The CDR3 is CASSIFRGRRIKSEKLFF. CDR3 coding DNA: TGTGCCAGTAGTATTTTCAGGGGGCGCCGCATAAAGTCTGAAAAACTGTTTTTT.

The chain employs TRBV4-2 and TRBJ2-4; 8 bases line up with TRBD2. The V segment lost 3 bases and the J segment 1 base; nucleotides outside the gene matches: 2. Germline V gene data show CDR1 as LGHNA and CDR2 as YNFKEQ. The CDR3 has 15 residues. This chain's CDR3 is CASSQRTSAKNIQYF. The CDR3 DNA sequence: TGTGCCAGCAGCCAGCGGACTAGCGCCAAAAACATTCAGTACTTC.

Ten or more counts support this clone. J is TRBJ1-1 and V is TRBV29-1; D is ambiguous. The CDR3 consists of 12 residues. In germline, CDR1 is SQVTM, CDR2 ANQGSEA. Trimming took off 4 bases at V and 0 bases at J, with 6 bases between the two ends. The CDR3 DNA is TGCAGCGTTGGACACATGAACACTGAAGCTTTCTTT. This translates into CSVGHMNTEAFF.

This chain links TRBV7-2 with TRBJ2-7; D is perhaps TRBD2 (6 bases). The germline V gene encodes CDR1 SGHTA and CDR2 FQGNSA. CDR3 length: 15 residues. Trimming removed 1 base from V and 0 bases from J, with 10 bases in between. In DNA form, the CDR3 reads TGTGCCAGCAGCTTAGGAGGCGGGACCTCCTACGAGCAGTACTTC. Its translation: CASSLGGGTSYEQYF.

In this sample, this clone turned up a few times. This chain joins TRBV9 and TRBJ2-7; D is perhaps TRBD1 or TRBD2 (5 bases each). Trimming pared 2 bases from V and 0 bases from J, leaving 12 bases between. The CDR3 consists of 15 residues. Germline V gene lookup returns CDR1 SGDLS and CDR2 YYNGEE. The CDR3 bases are TGTGCCAGCAGCGTCGGGACGGTTAGCTCCTACGAGCAGTACTTC. Amino acids: CASSVGTVSSYEQYF.

The chain combines TRBV20-1 with TRBJ2-5; no reliable D call. Germline CDR1 DFQATT, CDR2 SNEGSKA (reference sequence). V lost 3 bases and J lost 5, with 7 bases in between. CDR3 length equals 11 residues. CDR3: CSASPVETQYF. The CDR3 DNA reads TGCAGTGCTAGTCCTGTGGAGACCCAGTACTTC.

This rearrangement joins TRBV10-3 to TRBJ2-7; TRBD2 matches at 8 bases. V shed 3 bases and J 3 bases; nucleotides not matched to a gene: 16. Germline V gene sequence: CDR1 ENHRY, CDR2 SYGVKD. This CDR3 is 18 amino acids long. The CDR3 reads CAISESAPSGGRVYEQYF. The CDR3, as DNA: TGTGCCATCAGTGAATCGGCACCGAGCGGGGGCCGGGTCTACGAGCAGTACTTC.

The rearrangement links TRBV7-3 to TRBJ1-1, with 11 bases lining up with TRBD1. There are 15 residues in the CDR3. V was pared by 5 bases and J by 3 bases, with 5 bases of the junction left unmatched. CDR1 is SGHTA, CDR2 FQGTGA, per germline. The CDR3 nucleotides are TGTGCCAGCAGCCTTAGGGACAGGGGGGACACTGAAGCTTTCTTT. Translated: CASSLRDRGDTEAFF.

This chain connects TRBV2 to TRBJ2-3, with D perhaps matching TRBD1 (6 bases). V shed 4 bases and J shed 6 bases, with 14 bases lying between them. The CDR3 runs to 14 residues. Germline CDR1 is SNHLY and CDR2 is FYNNEI. The CDR3 sequence is CASSVQTGFDTQYF. The DNA of the CDR3 is TGTGCCAGCAGTGTCCAAACAGGGTTCGATACGCAGTATTTT.

The chain is built from TRBV5-1 and TRBJ1-2, with 7 bases matching TRBD1. V lost 0 bases and J lost 2; bases outside the gene matches: 7. This CDR3 contains 16 residues. The germline CDR1 and CDR2 sequences are SGHRS and YFSETQ. CDR3 sequence reads: CASSLEGGNFNYGYTF. CDR3 nucleotides: TGCGCCAGCAGCTTGGAAGGGGGCAATTTCAACTATGGCTACACCTTC.